Only a few counts were recorded for the clone carrying this T cell receptor (beta chain). The antigen is undetermined. The record originates from a study of beta chain features in type 1 diabetes. About the research overall: Sorted cells numbering around 100,000,000 were examined across all samples. Overall study results and limits: Researchers cautioned that cDNA sequencing could over-represent cells with high TCR expression. Type 1 diabetes patients had VDJ junctions that carried fewer insertions and more deletions. In comparison with healthy donors, patients had naive, central memory and Treg TCRB repertoires that appeared more similar. There was a moderate but significant shortening of TCRB CDR3s in all four CD4+ subsets of Type 1 diabetes patients.

Of the isolated RNA, all was reverse transcribed, and so the sequenced material was expressed TCRB transcripts. Profiling relied on immunoSEQ multiplex PCR, and the TCRdb table lists in-frame clones only, not all of them. The table shows about 370,000 clones, with over 8.5% occurring only once. The V end lost 1 base, the J end lost 9 bases, and 15 bases lay between the germline ends. CDR3 length: 13 amino acids. Germline V CDR1 and CDR2: GTSNPN, SVGIG (reference sequence). This clonotype originated in a man younger than 45 with type 1 diabetes. The V and J genes are TRBV30 and TRBJ1-1; D unclear. The sequenced sample was central memory CD4+ T cells from blood. For the CDR3, the DNA is TGTGCCTGGAGTGCCGGGCCTGCGAGGAAAGCTTTCTTT. This encodes CAWSAGPARKAFF.